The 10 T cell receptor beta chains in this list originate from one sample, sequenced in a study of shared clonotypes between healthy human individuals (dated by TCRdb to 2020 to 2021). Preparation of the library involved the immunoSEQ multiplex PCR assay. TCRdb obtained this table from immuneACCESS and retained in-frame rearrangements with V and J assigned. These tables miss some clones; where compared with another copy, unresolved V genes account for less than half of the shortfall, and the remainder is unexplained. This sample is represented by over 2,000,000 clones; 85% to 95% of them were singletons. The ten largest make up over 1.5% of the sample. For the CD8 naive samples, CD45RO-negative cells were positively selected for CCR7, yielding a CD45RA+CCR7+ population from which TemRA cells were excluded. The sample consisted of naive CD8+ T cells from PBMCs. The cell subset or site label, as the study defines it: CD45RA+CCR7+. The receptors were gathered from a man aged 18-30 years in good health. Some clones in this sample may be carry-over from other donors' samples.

CDR3 nucleotide sequence: TGTGCCAGTAGTATTATTTGGGGGGGGCAGAATGAGCAGTTCTTC. Translating gives CASSIIWGGQNEQFF. The chain carries TRBV19 and TRBJ2-1, with D tentatively TRBD2 (7 bases). CDR3 length: 15 amino acids. Germline loops: CDR1 LNHDA, CDR2 SQIVND (reference sequence). V lost 3 bases, J lost 7 bases, and 16 bases lay in between.

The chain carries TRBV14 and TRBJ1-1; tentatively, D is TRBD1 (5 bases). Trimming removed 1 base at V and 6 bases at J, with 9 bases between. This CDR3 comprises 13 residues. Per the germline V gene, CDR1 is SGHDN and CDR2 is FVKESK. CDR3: CASSQARGAEAFF. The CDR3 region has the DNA TGTGCCAGCAGCCAAGCACGGGGCGCTGAAGCTTTCTTT.

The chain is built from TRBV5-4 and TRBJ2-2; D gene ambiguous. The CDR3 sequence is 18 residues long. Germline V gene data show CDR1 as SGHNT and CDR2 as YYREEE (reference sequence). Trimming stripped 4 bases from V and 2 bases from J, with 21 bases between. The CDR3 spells CASSSYVSGEPNTGELFF. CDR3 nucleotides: TGTGCCAGCAGCAGTTACGTCTCCGGCGAACCTAACACCGGGGAGCTGTTTTTT.

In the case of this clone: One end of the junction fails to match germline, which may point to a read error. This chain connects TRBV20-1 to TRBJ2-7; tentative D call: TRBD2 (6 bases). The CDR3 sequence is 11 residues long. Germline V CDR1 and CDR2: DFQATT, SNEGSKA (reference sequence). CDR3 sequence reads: CRASDSYEQYF. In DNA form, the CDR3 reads TGCAGGGCTAGCGATTCCTACGAGCAGTACTTC.

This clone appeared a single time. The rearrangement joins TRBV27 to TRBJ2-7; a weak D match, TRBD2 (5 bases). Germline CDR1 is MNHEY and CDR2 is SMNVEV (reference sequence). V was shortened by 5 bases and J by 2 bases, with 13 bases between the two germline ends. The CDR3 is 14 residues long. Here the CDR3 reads CASSPPEGPYEQYF. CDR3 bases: TGTGCCAGCAGTCCCCCCGAGGGTCCCTACGAGCAGTACTTC.

The CDR3: CASSFLILGTGSSYEQYF. As DNA, the CDR3 is TGTGCCAGCAGTTTCCTCATTCTCGGGACAGGATCCTCCTACGAGCAGTACTTC. The V gene is TRBV28, the J gene TRBJ2-7; 8 bases match TRBD1. The CDR3 length is 18 residues. Germline V lookup: CDR1 MDHEN, CDR2 SYDVKM. The ends lost 3 bases at V and 0 bases at J; junction bases unmatched: 13.

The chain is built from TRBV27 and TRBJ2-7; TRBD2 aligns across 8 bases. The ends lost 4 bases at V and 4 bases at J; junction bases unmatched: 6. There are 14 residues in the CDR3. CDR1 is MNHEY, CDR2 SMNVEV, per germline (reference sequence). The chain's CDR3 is CASSSLAEAYEQYF. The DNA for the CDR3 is TGTGCCAGCAGTTCACTAGCGGAGGCATACGAGCAGTACTTC.

CDR3 sequence: CASRDTGGNQPQHF. CDR3 nucleotide sequence: TGTGCCAGCAGAGATACAGGGGGGAATCAGCCCCAGCATTTT. The chain has TRBV27 and TRBJ1-5; 8 bases fit TRBD1. This CDR3 has 14 amino acids. The germline CDR1 and CDR2 sequences are MNHEY and SMNVEV (reference sequence). Unmatched junction bases numbered 5, after V lost 6 bases and J lost 4 bases.

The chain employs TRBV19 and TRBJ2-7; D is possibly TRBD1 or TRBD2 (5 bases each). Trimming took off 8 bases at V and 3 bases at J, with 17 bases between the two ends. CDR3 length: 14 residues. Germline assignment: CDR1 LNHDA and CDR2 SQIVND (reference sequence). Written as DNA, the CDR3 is TGTGCCAGTGAACAGGAGGACCCATTCTACGAGCAGTACTTC. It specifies CASEQEDPFYEQYF.

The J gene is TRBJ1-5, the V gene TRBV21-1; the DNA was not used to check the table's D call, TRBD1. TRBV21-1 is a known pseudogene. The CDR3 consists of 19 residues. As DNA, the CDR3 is TGTGCCAGCAGCAAAGCGAGAGGCAGGGGGCGCGCGAGCAATCAGCCCCAGCATTTT. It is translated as CASSKARGRGRASNQPQHF.